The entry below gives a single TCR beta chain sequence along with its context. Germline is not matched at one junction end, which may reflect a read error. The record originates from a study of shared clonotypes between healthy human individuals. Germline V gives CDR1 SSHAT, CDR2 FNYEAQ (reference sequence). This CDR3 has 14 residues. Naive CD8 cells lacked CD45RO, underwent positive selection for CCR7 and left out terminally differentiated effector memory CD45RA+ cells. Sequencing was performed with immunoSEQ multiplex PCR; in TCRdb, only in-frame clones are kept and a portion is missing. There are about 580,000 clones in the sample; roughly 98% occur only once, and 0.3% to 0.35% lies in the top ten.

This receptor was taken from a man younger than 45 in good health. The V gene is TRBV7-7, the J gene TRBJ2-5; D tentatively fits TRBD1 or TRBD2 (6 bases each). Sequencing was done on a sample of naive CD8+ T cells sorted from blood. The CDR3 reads CASSLKGGQETQYF. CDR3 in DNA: TGTGCTAGCAGCTTAAAGGGGGGCCAAGAGACCCAGTACTTC.